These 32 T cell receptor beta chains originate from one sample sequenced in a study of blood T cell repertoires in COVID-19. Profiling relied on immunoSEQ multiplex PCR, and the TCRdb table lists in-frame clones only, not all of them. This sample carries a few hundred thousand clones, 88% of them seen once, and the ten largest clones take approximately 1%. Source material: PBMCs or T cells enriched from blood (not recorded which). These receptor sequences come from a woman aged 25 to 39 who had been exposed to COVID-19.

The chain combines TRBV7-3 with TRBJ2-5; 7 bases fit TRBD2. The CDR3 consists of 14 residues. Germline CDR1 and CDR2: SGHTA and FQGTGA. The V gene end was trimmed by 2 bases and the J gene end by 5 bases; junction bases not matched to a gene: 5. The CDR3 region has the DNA TGTGCCAGCAGCTTACGGGCGGGAGAGGAGACCCAGTACTTC. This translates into CASSLRAGEETQYF.

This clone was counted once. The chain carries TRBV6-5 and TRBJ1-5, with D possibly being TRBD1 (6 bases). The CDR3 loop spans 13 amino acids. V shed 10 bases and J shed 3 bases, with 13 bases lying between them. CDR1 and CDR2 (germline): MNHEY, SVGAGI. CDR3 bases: TGTGCCACAAACAGGGTTTTCAATCAGCCCCAGCATTTT. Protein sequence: CATNRVFNQPQHF.

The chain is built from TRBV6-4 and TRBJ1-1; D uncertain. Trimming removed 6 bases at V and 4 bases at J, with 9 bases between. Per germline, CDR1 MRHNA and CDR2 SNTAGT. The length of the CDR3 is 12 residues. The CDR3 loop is CASRDRGTEAFF. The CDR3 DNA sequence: TGTGCCAGCAGGGACCGCGGCACTGAAGCTTTCTTT.

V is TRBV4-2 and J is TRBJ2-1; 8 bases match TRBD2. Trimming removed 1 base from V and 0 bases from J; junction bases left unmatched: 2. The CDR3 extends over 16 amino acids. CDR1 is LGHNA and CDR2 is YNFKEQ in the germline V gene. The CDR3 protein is CASSQGGTSSYNEQFF. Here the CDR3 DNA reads TGTGCCAGCAGCCAAGGAGGGACTAGCTCCTACAATGAGCAGTTCTTC.

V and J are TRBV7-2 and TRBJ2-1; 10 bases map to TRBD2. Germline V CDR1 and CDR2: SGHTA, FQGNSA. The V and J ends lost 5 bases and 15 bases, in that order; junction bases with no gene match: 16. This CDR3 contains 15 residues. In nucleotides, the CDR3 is TGTGCCAGCAGCCAGAATTGGGGGCTAGCGGGAGTTCTGTTCTTC. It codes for CASSQNWGLAGVLFF.

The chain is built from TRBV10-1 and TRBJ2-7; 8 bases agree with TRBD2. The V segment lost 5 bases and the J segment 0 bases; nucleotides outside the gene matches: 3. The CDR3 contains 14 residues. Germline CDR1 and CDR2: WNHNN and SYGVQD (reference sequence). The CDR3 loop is CASSSGSGSYEQYF. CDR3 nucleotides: TGCGCCAGCAGTAGCGGGAGTGGCTCCTACGAGCAGTACTTC.

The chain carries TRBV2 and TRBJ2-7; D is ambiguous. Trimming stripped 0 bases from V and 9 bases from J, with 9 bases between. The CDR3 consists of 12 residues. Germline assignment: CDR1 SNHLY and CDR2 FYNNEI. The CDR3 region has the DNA TGTGCCAGCAGTGAAGCAATGGCAGTGCAGTACTTC. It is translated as CASSEAMAVQYF.

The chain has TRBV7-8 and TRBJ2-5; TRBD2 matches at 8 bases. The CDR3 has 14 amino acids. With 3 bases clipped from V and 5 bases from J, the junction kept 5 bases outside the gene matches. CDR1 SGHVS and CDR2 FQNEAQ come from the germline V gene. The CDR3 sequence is CASSFSGGRETQYF. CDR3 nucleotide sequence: TGTGCCAGCAGCTTTTCGGGGGGGAGGGAGACCCAGTACTTC.

CDR3 DNA: TGTGCCAGCAGCACTGATCCTCCAGGGAGGCCGAAAGGCTACACCTTC. This codes for CASSTDPPGRPKGYTF. The chain employs TRBV7-9 and TRBJ1-2; a possible D gene is TRBD1 (5 bases). The germline V gene has CDR1 SEHNR and CDR2 FQNEAQ (reference sequence). The V and J ends lost 5 bases and 8 bases respectively, with 24 bases between them. The CDR3 consists of 16 residues. Variable domain in full (rest from reference TRBV7-9 and TRBJ1-2): DTGVSQNPRHKITKRGQNVTFRCDPISEHNRLYWYRQTLGQGPEFLTYFQNEAQLEKSRLLSDRFSAERPKGSFSTLEIQRTEQGDSAMYLCASSTDPPGRPKGYTFGSGTRLTVV.

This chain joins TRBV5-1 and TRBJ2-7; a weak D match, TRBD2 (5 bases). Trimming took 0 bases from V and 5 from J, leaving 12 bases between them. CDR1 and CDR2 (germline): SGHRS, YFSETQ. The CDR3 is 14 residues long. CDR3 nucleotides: TGCGCCAGCAGCTTGGGACTACCTAAGGACGAGCAGTACTTC. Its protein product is CASSLGLPKDEQYF.

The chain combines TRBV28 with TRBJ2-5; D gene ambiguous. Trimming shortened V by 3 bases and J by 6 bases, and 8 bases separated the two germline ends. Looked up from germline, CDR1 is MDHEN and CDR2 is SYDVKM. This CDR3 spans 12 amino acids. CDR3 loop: CASSFGPKTQYF. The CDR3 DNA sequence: TGTGCCAGCAGTTTTGGGCCGAAGACCCAGTACTTC.

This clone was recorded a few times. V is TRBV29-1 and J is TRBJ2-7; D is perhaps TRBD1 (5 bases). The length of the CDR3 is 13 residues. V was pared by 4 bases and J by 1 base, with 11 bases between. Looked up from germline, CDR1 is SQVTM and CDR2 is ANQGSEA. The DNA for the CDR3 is TGCAGCGTTGGCGGTCGGACATCCTACGAGCAGTACTTC. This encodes CSVGGRTSYEQYF.

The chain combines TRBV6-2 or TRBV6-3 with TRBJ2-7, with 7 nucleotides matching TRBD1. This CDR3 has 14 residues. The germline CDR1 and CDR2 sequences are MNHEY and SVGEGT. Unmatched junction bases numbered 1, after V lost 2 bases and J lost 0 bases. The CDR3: CASSYPGGSYEQYF. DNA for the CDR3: TGTGCCAGCAGTTACCCAGGGGGCTCCTACGAGCAGTACTTC.

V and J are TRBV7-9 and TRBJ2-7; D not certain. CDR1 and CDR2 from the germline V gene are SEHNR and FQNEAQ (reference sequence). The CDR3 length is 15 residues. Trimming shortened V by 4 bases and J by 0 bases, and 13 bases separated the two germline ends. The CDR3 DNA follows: TGTGCCAGCAGCTCTCCTGAGGAAAACTCCTACGAGCAGTACTTC. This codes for CASSSPEENSYEQYF.

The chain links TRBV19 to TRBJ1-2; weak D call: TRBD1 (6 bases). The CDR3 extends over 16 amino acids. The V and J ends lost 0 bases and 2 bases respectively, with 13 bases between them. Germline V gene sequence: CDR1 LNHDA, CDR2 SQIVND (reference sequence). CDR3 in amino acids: CASSIDTGQGNYGYTF. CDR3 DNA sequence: TGTGCCAGTAGTATAGACACAGGGCAGGGGAACTATGGCTACACCTTC. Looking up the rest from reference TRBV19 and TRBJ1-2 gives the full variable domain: DGGITQSPKYLFRKEGQNVTLSCEQNLNHDAMYWYRQDPGQGLRLIYYSQIVNDFQKGDIAEGYSVSREKKESFPLTVTSAQKNPTAFYLCASSIDTGQGNYGYTFGSGTRLTVV.

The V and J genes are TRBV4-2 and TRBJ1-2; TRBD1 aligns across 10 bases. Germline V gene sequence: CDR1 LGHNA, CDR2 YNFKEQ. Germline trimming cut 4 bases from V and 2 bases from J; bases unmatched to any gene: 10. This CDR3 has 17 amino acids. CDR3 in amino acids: CASSPNGQGVVNYGYTF. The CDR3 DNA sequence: TGTGCCAGCAGCCCCAATGGACAGGGGGTAGTAAACTATGGCTACACCTTC.

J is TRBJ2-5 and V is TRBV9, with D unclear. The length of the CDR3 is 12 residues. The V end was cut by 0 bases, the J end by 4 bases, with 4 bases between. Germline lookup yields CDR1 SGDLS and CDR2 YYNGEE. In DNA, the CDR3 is TGTGCCAGCAGCGTAGCGGGAGAGACCCAGTACTTC. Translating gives CASSVAGETQYF.

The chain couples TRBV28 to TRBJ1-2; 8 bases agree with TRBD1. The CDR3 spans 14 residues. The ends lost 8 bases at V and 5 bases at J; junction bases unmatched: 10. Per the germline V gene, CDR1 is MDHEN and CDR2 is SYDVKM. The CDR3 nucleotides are TGTGCCAGCTCTTCGGACGGGACAGGATATGGCTACACCTTC. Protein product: CASSSDGTGYGYTF.

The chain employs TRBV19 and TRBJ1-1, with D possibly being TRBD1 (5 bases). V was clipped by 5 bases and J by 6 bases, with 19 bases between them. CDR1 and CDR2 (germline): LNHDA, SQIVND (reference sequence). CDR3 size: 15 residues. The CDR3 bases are TGTGCCAGTAGTGCCAAGGGACTTAACGGCGCTGAAGCTTTCTTT. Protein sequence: CASSAKGLNGAEAFF. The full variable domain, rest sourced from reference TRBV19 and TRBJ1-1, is DGGITQSPKYLFRKEGQNVTLSCEQNLNHDAMYWYRQDPGQGLRLIYYSQIVNDFQKGDIAEGYSVSREKKESFPLTVTSAQKNPTAFYLCASSAKGLNGAEAFFGQGTRLTVV.

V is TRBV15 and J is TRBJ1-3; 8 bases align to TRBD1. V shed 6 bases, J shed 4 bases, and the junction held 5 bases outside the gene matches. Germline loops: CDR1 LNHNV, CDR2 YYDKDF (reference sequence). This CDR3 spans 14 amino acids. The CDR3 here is CATRDRVRGNTIYF. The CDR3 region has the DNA TGTGCCACCAGGGACAGGGTGCGAGGAAACACCATATATTTT.

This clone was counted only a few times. DNA of the CDR3: TGTGCCAGCAGACCCAACCTAGCGGGCCTAAACAATGAGCAGTTCTTC. Translated: CASRPNLAGLNNEQFF. The chain couples TRBV11-2 to TRBJ2-1; 8 bases align to TRBD2. J was trimmed by 5 bases and V by 6 bases; bases with no gene match: 12. This CDR3 is built from 16 residues. The germline gives CDR1 SGHAT, CDR2 FQNNGV.

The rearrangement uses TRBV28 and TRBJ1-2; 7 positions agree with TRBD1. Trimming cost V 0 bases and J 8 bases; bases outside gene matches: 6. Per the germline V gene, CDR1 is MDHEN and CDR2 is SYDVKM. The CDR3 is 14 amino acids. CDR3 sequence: CASSLWTGRGGYTF. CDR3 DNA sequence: TGTGCCAGCAGTTTATGGACAGGGAGAGGAGGCTACACCTTC.

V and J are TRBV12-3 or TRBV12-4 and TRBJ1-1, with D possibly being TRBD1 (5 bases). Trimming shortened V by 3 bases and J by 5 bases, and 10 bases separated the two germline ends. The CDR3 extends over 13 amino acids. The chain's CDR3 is CASSFHGGTEAFF. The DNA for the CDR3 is TGTGCCAGCAGTTTTCACGGGGGAACTGAAGCTTTCTTT.

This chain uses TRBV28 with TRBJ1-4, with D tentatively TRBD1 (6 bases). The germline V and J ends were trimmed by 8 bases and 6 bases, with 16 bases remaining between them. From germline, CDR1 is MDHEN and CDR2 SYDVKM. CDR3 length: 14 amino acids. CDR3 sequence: CASQQGGGHEKLFF. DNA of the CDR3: TGTGCCAGCCAACAGGGAGGGGGGCATGAAAAACTGTTTTTT.

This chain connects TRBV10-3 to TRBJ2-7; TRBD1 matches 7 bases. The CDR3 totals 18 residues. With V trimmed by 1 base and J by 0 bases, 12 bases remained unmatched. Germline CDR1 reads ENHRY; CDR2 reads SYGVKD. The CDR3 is CAISEFGRGTDSSYEQYF. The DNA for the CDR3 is TGTGCCATCAGTGAGTTCGGAAGGGGGACAGACAGCTCCTACGAGCAGTACTTC.

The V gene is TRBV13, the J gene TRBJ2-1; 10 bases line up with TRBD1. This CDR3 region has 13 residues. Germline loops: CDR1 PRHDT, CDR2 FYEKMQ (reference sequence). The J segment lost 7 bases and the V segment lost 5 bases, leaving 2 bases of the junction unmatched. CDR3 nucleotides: TGTGCCAGCAGCGGGGGACAGGGGAATGAGCAGTTCTTC. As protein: CASSGGQGNEQFF.

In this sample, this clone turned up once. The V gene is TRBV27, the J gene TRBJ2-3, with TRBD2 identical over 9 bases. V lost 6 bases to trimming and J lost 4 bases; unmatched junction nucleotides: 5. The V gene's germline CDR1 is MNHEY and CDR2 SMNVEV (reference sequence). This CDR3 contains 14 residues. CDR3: CASREAGGPDTQYF. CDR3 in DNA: TGTGCCAGCAGGGAAGCGGGAGGCCCAGATACGCAGTATTTT.

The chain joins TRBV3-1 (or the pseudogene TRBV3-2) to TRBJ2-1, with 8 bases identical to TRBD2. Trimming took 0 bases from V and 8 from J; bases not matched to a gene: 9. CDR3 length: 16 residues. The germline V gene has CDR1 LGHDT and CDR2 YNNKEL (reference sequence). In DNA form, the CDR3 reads TGTGCCAGCAGCCAAGAAGCAGGACTAGCAGTCGATGAGCAGTTCTTC. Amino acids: CASSQEAGLAVDEQFF.

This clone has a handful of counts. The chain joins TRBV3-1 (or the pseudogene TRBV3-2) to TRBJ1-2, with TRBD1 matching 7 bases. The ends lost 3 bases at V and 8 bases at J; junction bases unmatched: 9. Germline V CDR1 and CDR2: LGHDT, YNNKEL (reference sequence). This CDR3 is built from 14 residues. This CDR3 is CASSHSGTERGYTF. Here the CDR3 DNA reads TGTGCCAGCAGCCACTCCGGGACAGAGAGGGGCTACACCTTC.

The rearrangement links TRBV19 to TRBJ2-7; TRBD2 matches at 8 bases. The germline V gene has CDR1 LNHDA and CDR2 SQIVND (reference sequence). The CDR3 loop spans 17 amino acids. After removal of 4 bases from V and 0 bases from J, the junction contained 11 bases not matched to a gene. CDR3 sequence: CASSTTSLAGASYEQYF. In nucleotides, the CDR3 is TGTGCCAGTAGTACAACTTCTCTAGCGGGCGCCTCCTACGAGCAGTACTTC. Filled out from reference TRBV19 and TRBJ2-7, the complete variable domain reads DGGITQSPKYLFRKEGQNVTLSCEQNLNHDAMYWYRQDPGQGLRLIYYSQIVNDFQKGDIAEGYSVSREKKESFPLTVTSAQKNPTAFYLCASSTTSLAGASYEQYFGPGTRLTVT.

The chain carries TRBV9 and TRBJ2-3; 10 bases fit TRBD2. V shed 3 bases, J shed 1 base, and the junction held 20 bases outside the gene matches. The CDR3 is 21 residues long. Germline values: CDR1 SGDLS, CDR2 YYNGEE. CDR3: CASSDNHRLAGVQGGTDTQYF. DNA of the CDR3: TGTGCCAGCAGCGACAACCATAGGCTAGCGGGAGTTCAAGGGGGCACAGATACGCAGTATTTT.

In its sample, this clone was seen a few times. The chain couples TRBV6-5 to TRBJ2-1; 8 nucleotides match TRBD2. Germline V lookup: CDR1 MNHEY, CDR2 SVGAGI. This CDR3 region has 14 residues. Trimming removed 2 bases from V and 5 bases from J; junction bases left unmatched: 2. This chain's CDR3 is CASSYRGLDNEQFF. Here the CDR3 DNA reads TGTGCCAGCAGTTACAGGGGACTAGACAATGAGCAGTTCTTC.